This TCR beta chain was sequenced for a study of blood T cell repertoires in COVID-19. The germline CDR1 and CDR2 sequences are SGHDN and FVKESK. The CDR3 runs to 15 residues. V lost 1 base and J lost 1; bases outside the gene matches: 3. Living in about two dozen US areas, the participants were between roughly 18 and 90 years of age. Participants' reported clinical history set cohort assignment. Produced via immunoSEQ multiplex PCR; TCRdb's table is partial and in-frame only. The sample has approximately 180,000 clones; roughly 87% are singletons. The receptor comes from a human donor with acute COVID-19. The donor label of this sample is uncertain. Specimen: PBMCs or T cells enriched from blood (not recorded which). The chain carries TRBV14 and TRBJ1-1, with 7 bases lining up with TRBD1. CDR3 sequence reads: CASSQGGGRNTEAFF. CDR3 bases: TGTGCCAGCAGCCAAGGAGGGGGCAGGAACACTGAAGCTTTCTTT.